The 3 T cell receptor beta chains below were found in one sample sequenced in a study of blood T cell repertoires in COVID-19. Using immunoSEQ multiplex PCR, the repertoire was profiled, and TCRdb retains in-frame clones only, with some absent. The sample shows around 170,000 clones, roughly 87% of them seen only once. The sample consisted of PBMCs or T cells enriched from blood (not recorded which). The receptors were gathered from a woman aged 45-65 years who had recovered from COVID-19.

The chain recombines TRBV3-1 (or the pseudogene TRBV3-2) with TRBJ1-5; TRBD1 matches 11 bases. The CDR3 totals 14 residues. The germline gives CDR1 LGHDT, CDR2 YNNKEL (reference sequence). V trimming: 1 base; J trimming: 8 bases; junction bases outside the gene matches: 1. The CDR3 reads CASSQGTGGEPQHF. The CDR3 bases are TGTGCCAGCAGCCAAGGGACAGGGGGCGAGCCCCAGCATTTT.

The rearrangement joins TRBV21-1 to TRBJ1-1. TRBV21-1 counts as a pseudogene. This CDR3 is built from 16 residues. CDR3 sequence: CASSPSGRDGGTEAFF. The CDR3 nucleotides are TGTGCCAGCAGCCCATCTGGGAGGGACGGGGGCACTGAAGCTTTCTTT.

The J gene is TRBJ2-2, the V gene TRBV27; 9 bases match TRBD1. The CDR3 consists of 16 residues. Germline CDR1 reads MNHEY; CDR2 reads SMNVEV (reference sequence). V was pared by 3 bases and J by 4 bases, with 6 bases of the junction left unmatched. As DNA, the CDR3 is TGTGCCAGCAGTTTCGAGGGGGACAGGGTCACCGGGGAGCTGTTTTTT. It yields the protein CASSFEGDRVTGELFF.